This T cell receptor beta chain was identified during a study of T cells in Graves' hyperthyroidism and ophthalmopathy. RNA transcripts yielded amplified TCR beta CDR3 regions. Primed by the HTBI set, a first-round RT-PCR was run on the TCR CDR3. TCRdb independently ran MiXCR on the multiplex PCR reads; one entry per CDR3 protein. The table lists roughly 200,000 distinct CDR3 sequences, approximately 20% of them singletons. The CDR3 has 15 residues. CDR1 SGHNT and CDR2 YYREEE come from the germline V gene (reference sequence). Trimming at V came to 3 bases and at J to 3 bases, leaving 5 bases not matched to a gene.

The sequencing sample was made of blood. This chain links TRBV5-4 with TRBJ1-2; 10 bases map to TRBD1. The source of this sequence is a man between 40 and 49 years old with Graves' hyperthyroidism. CDR3 sequence reads: CASSSTGGDDYGYTF. CDR3 bases: TGTGCCAGCAGCTCGACAGGGGGCGACGACTATGGCTACACCTTC.